This T cell receptor (beta chain) was recorded in a study of blood T cell repertoires in COVID-19. Study information: The United States, Italy and Spain supplied acute and convalescent COVID-19 samples. Sources were T cells, B-cell-depleted T cells, or PBMCs; the material itself was cDNA or gDNA.

How the authors handled the data: Researchers report that nucleated cell counts were estimated from reference gene primer amplification. Clones were sequenced by immunoSEQ multiplex PCR, and TCRdb holds only the in-frame ones, with some missing. V and J calls and clone size are those listed in that table; D and trimming were worked out from the DNA. The data contain about 160,000 clones, 79% of them singletons. Seattle patients were enrolled while actively infected and followed longitudinally. The CDR3 consists of 16 residues. Germline V gene lookup returns CDR1 SQVTM and CDR2 ANQGSEA. Trimming removed 1 base at V and 0 bases at J, with 14 bases between.

This TCR came from a woman aged 60-70 years with COVID-19, enrolled during active disease. The gene calls are TRBV29-1 and TRBJ2-3; D gene ambiguous. Sequenced material: peripheral blood. The CDR3 region is CSVEGERASSTDTQYF. CDR3 sequence (DNA): TGCAGCGTTGAAGGAGAACGAGCGTCTAGCACAGATACGCAGTATTTT.